The clone carrying this T cell receptor (beta chain) appeared once. Its antigen is unidentified. This sample is drawn from a study of CD8+ T cells in alopecia areata. Reverse transcription of extracted RNA yielded cDNA, which provided the sequencing template. Sequencing was performed with immunoSEQ multiplex PCR; in TCRdb, only in-frame clones are kept and a portion is missing. The data show over 150,000 clones, about 60% seen once. V was cut by 3 bases and J by 2 bases, with 10 bases left in between. The CDR3 is made up of 14 amino acids. Germline CDR1 reads SNHLY; CDR2 reads FYNNEI. Study results and caveats: Whereas mice showed it more clearly, TCR sharing across patients was murkier, possibly because of HLA. While tofacitinib was given, many expanded lesional clones persisted in scalp and blood.

The treatment was: oral pan-JAK inhibitor, 5-10 mg twice daily. This specimen consisted of CD8+ T cells sorted from blood, obtained at week 24, from a patient treated with tofacitinib. The chain recombines TRBV2 with TRBJ2-5; D remains unclear. The receptor comes from a human donor with alopecia areata. The CDR3 DNA reads TGTGCCAGCAGTGACCGACGGCTACAAGAGACCCAGTACTTC. The encoded protein is CASSDRRLQETQYF.